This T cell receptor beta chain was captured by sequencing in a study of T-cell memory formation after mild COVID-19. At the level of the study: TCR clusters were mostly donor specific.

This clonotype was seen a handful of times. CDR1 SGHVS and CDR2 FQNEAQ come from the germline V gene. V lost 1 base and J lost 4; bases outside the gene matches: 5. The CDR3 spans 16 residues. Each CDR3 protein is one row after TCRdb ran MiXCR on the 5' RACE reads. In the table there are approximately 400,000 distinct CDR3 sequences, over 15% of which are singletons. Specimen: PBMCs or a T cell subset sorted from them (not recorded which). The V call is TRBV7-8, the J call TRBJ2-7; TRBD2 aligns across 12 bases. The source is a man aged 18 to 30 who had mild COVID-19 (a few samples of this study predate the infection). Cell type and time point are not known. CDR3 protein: CASSLVVTSGGYEQYF. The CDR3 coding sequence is TGTGCCAGCAGCTTAGTGGTGACTAGCGGGGGATACGAGCAGTACTTC.